The present TCR beta chain was sequenced within a study of human T cells and chemical hapten exposure. This clonotype came up many times. The time point is: pre-sensitization, week 0. Treatment given: therapeutic diphenylcyclopropenone sensitization with weekly scalp DPC. TCRdb re-derived calls from the RACE reads in MiXCR, one entry per CDR3 protein. The sample consists of some 360,000 distinct CDR3 sequences, more than 4.5% of them appearing once. The sequencing used whole blood, collected in connection with sensitization to the hapten diphenylcyclopropenone (DPC). The receptor was isolated from a woman between 45 and 65 years old with alopecia areata. Some clones in this sample may be carry-over from other donors' samples.

This chain's CDR3 is CASSSDRLIQYF. In DNA form, the CDR3 reads TGTGCCAGCAGCTCGGACAGGCTCATTCAGTACTTC. This rearrangement joins TRBV11-2 to TRBJ2-4; 7 positions agree with TRBD1. The CDR3 spans 12 residues. After removal of 4 bases from V and 9 bases from J, the junction contained 3 bases not matched to a gene. Per the germline V gene, CDR1 is SGHAT and CDR2 is FQNNGV.